A selection of T cell receptor beta chains follows, all from one sample in a study of cytomegalovirus exposure and HLA in healthy donors. The protocol was immunoSEQ multiplex PCR, while the TCRdb copy is restricted to in-frame clones and leaves out a portion. The sample consists of around 160,000 clones, 77% of them appearing once. Sequenced material: PBMCs. These receptor sequences come from a woman aged 35 to 49 in good health and CMV-seropositive. The CDR3 runs from the conserved cysteine through the conserved F or W. A D gene is named only where the DNA matches it firmly. For some rows the clone size is stated as once, few or many, or as a class when expanded; others skip it.

J gene	clone size	V gene	D gene	CDR3 DNA	CDR3 protein
TRBJ1-1	.	TRBV6-4	.	TGTGCCAGCGCCTCGGACAGGAACACTGAAGCTTTCTTT	CASASDRNTEAFF
TRBJ2-2	.	TRBV21-1	.	TGTGCCAGACAGAGTCTGGGCTCCGGGGAGCTGTTTTTT	CARQSLGSGELFF
TRBJ1-1	.	TRBV6-6	.	TGTGCCAGCAGGCGGGGTAACATGAACACTGAAGCTTTCTTT	CASRRGNMNTEAFF
TRBJ1-4	few	TRBV5-4	TRBD1	TGTGCCAGCAGCTTCAACAGGGGAATAGATGAAAAACTGTTTTTT	CASSFNRGIDEKLFF
TRBJ1-4	once	TRBV27	.	TGTGCCAGCAGTCGACAGATTAATGAAAAACTGTTTTTT	CASSRQINEKLFF
TRBJ2-7	.	TRBV11-2	TRBD1	TGTGCCAGCAGCTTAGTCCAGGACAGGGGGCAATACGAGCAGTACTTC	CASSLVQDRGQYEQYF
TRBJ1-2	.	TRBV19	TRBD1	TGTGCCAGTACCTTAGACAGGGGAGCATACGGCTACACCTTC	CASTLDRGAYGYTF
TRBJ2-7	.	TRBV5-4	.	TGTGCCAGCAGTGGTGGCGGTAGCTCCTACGAGCAGTACTTC	CASSGGGSSYEQYF
TRBJ2-7	.	TRBV19	.	TGTGCCAGTAACCAGGGGGGTATCTACGAGCAGTACTTC	CASNQGGIYEQYF
TRBJ2-7	.	TRBV11-3	.	TGTGCCAGCAGCTTAATTGGTTGGGGCAGGAGCTCCTACGAGCAGTACTTC	CASSLIGWGRSSYEQYF
TRBJ2-1	once	TRBV7-2	TRBD2	TGTGCCAGCAGCTTAGAGGCTAGCGGGAGACATGAGCAGTTCTTC	CASSLEASGRHEQFF
TRBJ2-5	.	TRBV7-2	.	TGTGCCAGCAGCCAAGGGAGTGGAGAGACCCAGTACTTC	CASSQGSGETQYF
TRBJ2-1	.	TRBV7-9	.	TGTGCCAGCAGCTTAGACCTAACTATCTACAATGAGCAGTTCTTC	CASSLDLTIYNEQFF
TRBJ1-4	few	TRBV5-4	.	TGTGCCAGCAGCTTGCAGGGGTTGGCGGCTAATGAAAAACTGTTTTTT	CASSLQGLAANEKLFF
TRBJ1-2	.	TRBV18	TRBD1	TGTGCCAGCTCACCTACCGGGACAGGGTATGATGGCTACACCTTC	CASSPTGTGYDGYTF
TRBJ2-3	.	TRBV5-1	.	TGCGCCAGCAGCTTGGCCTCCGAGACAGATACGCAGTATTTT	CASSLASETDTQYF
TRBJ1-6	.	TRBV11-2	.	TGTGCCAGCAGCCCACCGGGACTGACCAATTCACCCCTCCACTTT	CASSPPGLTNSPLHF
TRBJ2-3	.	TRBV10-2	.	TGCGCCAGCAGTGAGTCTGCGGGATCTATTCAGACCCGCACAGATACGCAGTATTTT	CASSESAGSIQTRTDTQYF
TRBJ1-2	.	TRBV6-5	.	TGTGCCAGCAGTTACTCGATGAGCGGAAGGGATGGCTACACCTTC	CASSYSMSGRDGYTF
TRBJ2-5	.	TRBV16	TRBD2	TGTGCCAGCAGCCAAAGGCTAGCGGGATCGGGAGAGACCCAGTACTTC	CASSQRLAGSGETQYF
TRBJ2-1	.	TRBV11-2	.	TGTGCCAGCAGCTCCCGTGGGGACAAGTCCTACAATGAGCAGTTCTTC	CASSSRGDKSYNEQFF
TRBJ2-1	once	TRBV5-4	.	TGTGCCAGCAGCTTGGCCCCTAGCTTATACTACAATGAGCAGTTCTTC	CASSLAPSLYYNEQFF
TRBJ2-7	.	TRBV13	TRBD2	TGTGCCAGCAGTTCGGGACTAGCGGGAGGGAATGACTCCTACGAGCAGTACTTC	CASSSGLAGGNDSYEQYF
TRBJ1-6	.	TRBV7-9	.	TGTGCCAGCAGCCGGGAGGTCTCCTATAATTCACCCCTCCACTTT	CASSREVSYNSPLHF
TRBJ2-1	.	TRBV6-5	TRBD2	TGTGCCAGCACGGCGGGAGGGGTTAATGAGCAGTTCTTC	CASTAGGVNEQFF
TRBJ2-3	.	TRBV5-6	.	TGTGCCAGCAGCTTGGCCGGGGGCACAGATACGCAGTATTTT	CASSLAGGTDTQYF
TRBJ1-1	.	TRBV18	.	TGTGCCAGCTCACAAGGGGGGGTAGACACTGAAGCTTTCTTT	CASSQGGVDTEAFF
TRBJ1-2	.	TRBV10-3	.	TGTGCCATAGGAGGGGGGGGCCCGAGTGGCTACACCTTC	CAIGGGGPSGYTF
TRBJ1-4	once	TRBV19	.	TGTGCCAGTAGTTCCGGGACAAGTGAAAAACTGTTTTTT	CASSSGTSEKLFF
TRBJ1-1	.	TRBV23-1	.	TGCGCCAGCAGTCAATCCCCAGGGAACACTGAAGCTTTCTTT	CASSQSPGNTEAFF
TRBJ2-3	once	TRBV6-1	TRBD2	TGTGCCAGCAGAGGTGAACTAGCGGGGGGGGATACGCAGTATTTT	CASRGELAGGDTQYF
TRBJ1-1	.	TRBV12-5	TRBD1	TGTGCTAGTGGTTTTTCCGCGGGACAGGATGTTTATGGGACTGAAGCTTTCTTT	CASGFSAGQDVYGTEAFF
TRBJ2-2	few	TRBV9	TRBD1	TGTGCCAGCAGCGACCCGGGACAGGGCCCCGGGGAGCTGTTTTTT	CASSDPGQGPGELFF
TRBJ2-7	.	TRBV7-8	.	TGTGCCAGCAGCTTACCCGGGACTTACTACGAGCAGTACTTC	CASSLPGTYYEQYF
TRBJ1-5	.	TRBV5-6	.	TGTGCCAGCAGCTTGGGACCTTCGACGGCCAGCGGGCCCCAGCATTTT	CASSLGPSTASGPQHF
TRBJ1-1	few	TRBV6-5	.	TGTGCCAGCAGTCTACAGGGTGTCACTGAAGCTTTCTTT	CASSLQGVTEAFF
TRBJ2-5	once	TRBV25-1	.	TGTGCCAGCAGTGAACTAGGAAAAGATTTCAGTGGGGAGACCCGGTACTTC	CASSELGKDFSGETRYF
TRBJ2-7	.	TRBV13	TRBD2	TGTGCCAGCAGTTTCCGGACTAGCGGTCCCTACGAGCAGTACTTC	CASSFRTSGPYEQYF
TRBJ1-2	.	TRBV7-9	.	TGTGCCAGCTGGGAGGCGGACTATGGCTACACCTTC	CASWEADYGYTF
TRBJ1-3	.	TRBV29-1	.	TGCAGCGTTGGAACTGCCACTGGAAACACCATATATTTT	CSVGTATGNTIYF
TRBJ1-4	.	TRBV29-1	.	TGCAGCGTTGAAGATCCCGGGGTGGCTAATGAAAAACTGTTTTTT	CSVEDPGVANEKLFF
TRBJ1-1	.	TRBV6-1	TRBD1	TGTGCCAGCAGTGAAGCGGAAACACAGGGGCGGTGGGCTTTCTTT	CASSEAETQGRWAFF
TRBJ2-7	.	TRBV10-3	.	TGTGCCATCACAGACAGTTCCTACGAGCAGTACTTC	CAITDSSYEQYF
TRBJ2-3	.	TRBV9	TRBD2	TGTGCCAGCAGCGTGGAGGCGGGGACTATGCTAACAGATACGCAGTATTTT	CASSVEAGTMLTDTQYF
TRBJ2-7	few	TRBV18	TRBD2	TGTGCCAGCTCATCCCCCTATGCGGGAGGGGGCTCCTACGAGCAGTACTTC	CASSSPYAGGGSYEQYF